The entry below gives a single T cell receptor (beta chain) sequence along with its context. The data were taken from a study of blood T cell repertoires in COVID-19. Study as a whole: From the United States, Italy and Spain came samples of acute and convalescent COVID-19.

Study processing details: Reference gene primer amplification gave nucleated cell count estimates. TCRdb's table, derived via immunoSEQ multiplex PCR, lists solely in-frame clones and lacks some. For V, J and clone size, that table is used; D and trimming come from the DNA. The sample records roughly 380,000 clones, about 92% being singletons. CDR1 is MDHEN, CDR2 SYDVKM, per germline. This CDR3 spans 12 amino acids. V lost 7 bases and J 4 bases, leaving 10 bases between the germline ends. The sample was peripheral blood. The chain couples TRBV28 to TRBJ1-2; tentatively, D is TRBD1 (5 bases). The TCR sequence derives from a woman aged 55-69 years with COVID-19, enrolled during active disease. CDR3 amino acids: CASKRQPYGYTF. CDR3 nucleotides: TGTGCCAGCAAAAGACAGCCCTATGGCTACACCTTC.